This T cell receptor (beta chain) was profiled in a study of blood T cell repertoires in COVID-19. On the study more broadly: The study drew acute and convalescent COVID-19 samples from the United States, Italy and Spain.

This clone was detected once. Across about two dozen US areas, participants ranged in age from about 18 to 100 years. Participant-reported clinical history was the basis for cohort assignment. TCRdb's table, derived via immunoSEQ multiplex PCR, lists solely in-frame clones and lacks some. This repertoire shows 200,000 to 250,000 clones, about 86% found once; its top ten account for roughly 14%. Trimming took 3 bases from V and 8 from J, leaving 11 bases between them. Germline-derived CDR1 and CDR2 are SQVTM and ANQGSEA. The CDR3 loop spans 11 amino acids. This sequence was found in a woman in her forties or fifties with acute COVID-19. The sequenced material came from PBMCs or T cells enriched from blood (not recorded which). The V and J genes are TRBV29-1 and TRBJ2-7, with D perhaps TRBD1 (6 bases). Here the CDR3 DNA reads TGCAGCGTTGAGGGGGCCTTCAAGCAGTACTTC. This codes for CSVEGAFKQYF.